The 23 T cell receptor beta chains below all came from one sample that was sequenced in a study of cytomegalovirus exposure and HLA in healthy donors. Amplification used 60 Vbeta primers and 13 Jbeta primers. TCRdb's copy holds only in-frame clones and misses some; the assay was immunoSEQ multiplex PCR. The table shows some 150,000 clones, with 76% occurring only once. What was sequenced was PBMCs. Source of these receptors: a woman aged 40 to 50 in good health and CMV-seronegative.

This clone is a singleton in its sample. The V call is TRBV5-1, the J call TRBJ2-5, with TRBD2 identical over 7 bases. The CDR3 contains 14 residues. Unmatched junction bases numbered 5, after V lost 5 bases and J lost 1 base. CDR1 and CDR2 from the germline V gene are SGHRS and YFSETQ. CDR3 bases: TGCGCCAGCAGAGGCGGCGGGGGCCAAGAGACCCAGTACTTC. Translation: CASRGGGGQETQYF.

The CDR3 bases are TGTGCCAGCTCACCACAAACAGGGGCCGCCTCTGGGGAGCAGTACTTC. It translates to CASSPQTGAASGEQYF. This chain joins TRBV18 and TRBJ2-7; 7 bases are a match to TRBD1. V gave up 1 base and J gave up 7 bases; unmatched junction bases: 13. The CDR3 sequence is 16 residues long. The V gene's germline CDR1 is KGHSH and CDR2 LQKENI.

The chain carries TRBV30 and TRBJ2-3; 8 bases fit TRBD1. The CDR3 is 13 amino acids. The V gene's germline CDR1 is GTSNPN and CDR2 SVGIG (reference sequence). The ends lost 4 bases at V and 1 base at J; junction bases unmatched: 1. CDR3 sequence reads: CAWTGGRTDTQYF. The CDR3 bases are TGTGCCTGGACAGGGGGCCGCACAGATACGCAGTATTTT.

This clone was seen only a few times. The J gene is TRBJ1-2, the V gene TRBV18; 8 bases line up with TRBD1. CDR3 length equals 14 residues. With 3 bases clipped from V and 7 bases from J, the junction kept 7 bases outside the gene matches. Germline CDR1 and CDR2: KGHSH and LQKENI. The CDR3 sequence is CASSPGAGGFGYTF. CDR3 sequence (DNA): TGTGCCAGCTCACCCGGGGCAGGGGGCTTTGGCTACACCTTC.

V gene TRBV7-2 combines with J gene TRBJ2-5; a possible D gene is TRBD2 (5 bases). V was shortened by 1 base and J by 1 base, with 19 bases between the two germline ends. Germline loops: CDR1 SGHTA, CDR2 FQGNSA. The CDR3 contains 18 residues. The CDR3 nucleotides are TGTGCCAGCAGCTTAGGTTTTTGGAGGCCCCTCGGCCAAGAGACCCAGTACTTC. Translated, it gives CASSLGFWRPLGQETQYF.

The J gene is TRBJ2-3, the V gene TRBV6-5; TRBD1 agrees at 9 bases. CDR1 is MNHEY, CDR2 SVGAGI, per germline. J gave up 2 bases and V 5 bases, and 5 bases lay outside the gene matches. The CDR3 contains 15 residues. For the CDR3, the DNA is TGTGCCAGCAGTAAACAGGGGGCCCACACAGATACGCAGTATTTT. Residues: CASSKQGAHTDTQYF.

The chain uses TRBV28 and TRBJ2-7; 12 nucleotides align to TRBD1. The CDR3 totals 15 residues. In germline, CDR1 is MDHEN, CDR2 SYDVKM. Trimming cost V 4 bases and J 2 bases; bases outside gene matches: 3. CDR3: CASSSGTGGPYEQYF. The DNA for the CDR3 is TGTGCCAGCAGTTCAGGGACAGGGGGCCCCTACGAGCAGTACTTC.

The CDR3 is CASSEVRFGETQYF. CDR3 DNA: TGTGCCAGCAGTGAGGTTCGTTTCGGGGAGACCCAGTACTTC. The genes are TRBV2 and TRBJ2-5; D is unresolved. V was pared by 3 bases and J by 5 bases, with 13 bases between. From germline, CDR1 is SNHLY and CDR2 FYNNEI. This CDR3 contains 14 residues.

The chain uses TRBV4-2 and TRBJ2-3; tentative D call: TRBD2 (6 bases). Trimming took 3 bases from V and 0 from J, leaving 13 bases between them. Germline values: CDR1 LGHNA, CDR2 YNFKEQ. The CDR3 has 16 amino acids. CDR3 protein: CASSQGEAFSTDTQYF. The CDR3 coding sequence is TGTGCCAGCAGCCAGGGGGAGGCTTTTAGCACAGATACGCAGTATTTT.

The DNA for the CDR3 is TGTGCCAGCAGGCTAGCTACGGGCACTGAAGCTTTCTTT. Its protein product is CASRLATGTEAFF. V is TRBV28 and J is TRBJ1-1; no definite D call. CDR3 length equals 13 residues. Per the germline V gene, CDR1 is MDHEN and CDR2 is SYDVKM. Trimming cost V 6 bases and J 4 bases, with 12 bases left between them.

The chain recombines TRBV5-1 with TRBJ2-5; 12 bases map to TRBD2. This CDR3 is 16 amino acids long. V dropped 0 bases and J dropped 5; count of bases not matched to a gene: 5. Germline V gives CDR1 SGHRS, CDR2 YFSETQ. The chain's CDR3 is CASSLALAGGAETQYF. The DNA of the CDR3 is TGCGCCAGCAGCTTGGCCCTAGCGGGAGGGGCGGAGACCCAGTACTTC.

V and J are TRBV6-1 and TRBJ2-7; 7 bases are a match to TRBD1. This CDR3 comprises 15 residues. CDR1 and CDR2 (germline): MNHNS, SASEGT. V shed 5 bases, J shed 2 bases, and the junction held 9 bases outside the gene matches. CDR3 DNA sequence: TGTGCCAGCAGTAGTTTCAGACAGGGAGCCTACGAGCAGTACTTC. Translation: CASSSFRQGAYEQYF.

V and J are TRBV15 and TRBJ1-1; maybe TRBD1 (5 bases). The germline V gene has CDR1 LNHNV and CDR2 YYDKDF (reference sequence). V was cut by 0 bases and J by 7 bases, with 12 bases left in between. There are 14 residues in the CDR3. CDR3 coding DNA: TGTGCCACCAGCAGAGACCCAGGGTTCTATGAAGCTTTCTTT. Translation: CATSRDPGFYEAFF.

This clone was seen more than once but under ten times. The chain uses TRBV29-1 and TRBJ1-5; TRBD1 aligns across 7 bases. The germline gives CDR1 SQVTM, CDR2 ANQGSEA. V trimming: 6 bases; J trimming: 6 bases; junction bases outside the gene matches: 11. The CDR3 is 14 residues long. CDR3 sequence reads: CSVQQAGGSQPQHF. The CDR3 nucleotides read TGCAGCGTCCAACAGGCAGGGGGAAGTCAGCCCCAGCATTTT.

The chain carries TRBV5-4 and TRBJ1-4; D is ambiguous. V lost 3 bases, J lost 0 bases, and 9 bases lay in between. The CDR3 contains 15 residues. CDR1 and CDR2 from the germline V gene are SGHNT and YYREEE (reference sequence). CDR3 DNA: TGTGCCAGCAGCTCGGAGGGTGCAACTAATGAAAAACTGTTTTTT. This translates into CASSSEGATNEKLFF.

The chain links TRBV10-2 to TRBJ2-7; TRBD2 matches 8 bases. The CDR3 has 15 residues. Losses at the gene ends were 8 bases for V and 5 bases for J; bases not matched to a gene: 14. Germline-derived CDR1 and CDR2 are WSHSY and SAAADI. CDR3 sequence reads: CASGTPVAGKDEQYF. CDR3 sequence (DNA): TGCGCCAGCGGTACACCCGTAGCGGGGAAAGACGAGCAGTACTTC.

The rearrangement uses TRBV28 and TRBJ2-7; 7 bases line up with TRBD2. The V segment lost 6 bases and the J segment 6 bases; nucleotides outside the gene matches: 8. CDR1 and CDR2 from the germline V gene are MDHEN and SYDVKM. There are 13 residues in the CDR3. CDR3 amino acids: CASRQKGRGEQYF. In DNA, the CDR3 is TGTGCCAGCAGACAGAAAGGGAGGGGCGAGCAGTACTTC.

V usage is TRBV11-2 and J usage is TRBJ1-6, with D perhaps TRBD1 (5 bases). V lost 5 bases, J lost 2 bases, and 19 bases lay in between. The V gene's germline CDR1 is SGHAT and CDR2 FQNNGV. The CDR3 is 18 residues long. CDR3 loop: CASSLSLGGRTYNSPLHF. The CDR3 coding sequence is TGTGCCAGCAGCCTCTCCCTTGGGGGGAGAACCTATAATTCACCCCTCCACTTT.

The CDR3 bases are TGCGCCAGCAGTTTGGACAGGGTGGGGACCGGGGAGCTGTTTTTT. It codes for CASSLDRVGTGELFF. V and J are TRBV10-1 and TRBJ2-2; the match to TRBD1 covers 8 bases. The CDR3 extends over 15 amino acids. CDR1 and CDR2 (germline): WNHNN, SYGVQD (reference sequence). V lost 5 bases to trimming and J lost 5 bases; unmatched junction nucleotides: 7.

This clone was observed a few times. The chain links TRBV18 to TRBJ1-1, with D uncertain. The CDR3 runs 15 residues. Trimming shortened V by 3 bases and J by 1 base, and 12 bases separated the two germline ends. Germline V gene lookup returns CDR1 KGHSH and CDR2 LQKENI. The CDR3 DNA sequence: TGTGCCAGCTCACCTGGGAGCGGAGCGAACACTGAAGCTTTCTTT. Protein product: CASSPGSGANTEAFF.

Only one count was recorded for this clone. The V gene is TRBV19, the J gene TRBJ1-5; TRBD1 agrees at 7 bases. CDR3 length: 13 residues. The V gene's germline CDR1 is LNHDA and CDR2 SQIVND (reference sequence). After removal of 6 bases from V and 7 bases from J, the junction contained 6 bases not matched to a gene. The CDR3 nucleotides read TGTGCCAGTAGCGGACAGGCCAGACAGCCCCAGCATTTT. Translated: CASSGQARQPQHF.

Comments on this clone: The germline gene is not matched at one end of the junction; a read error may be the cause. The same CDR3 can be traced to other DNA sequences in this sample. This rearrangement joins TRBV6-1 to TRBJ2-1; D possibly corresponds to TRBD1 (6 bases). Germline V gives CDR1 MNHNS, CDR2 SASEGT. This CDR3 is 18 amino acids long. CDR3 sequence (DNA): TGTGCCAGTAGTGAATTAGTCTGGGGGCCTTCCACCTACAATGAGCAGTTCTTC. Its translation is CASSELVWGPSTYNEQFF.

The chain uses TRBV14 and TRBJ2-1, with TRBD2 identical over 7 bases. With V trimmed by 4 bases and J by 9 bases, 18 bases remained unmatched. Germline values: CDR1 SGHDN, CDR2 FVKESK. This CDR3 comprises 17 residues. CDR3 residues: CASSLRAGEDVSGEQFF. The CDR3 DNA sequence: TGTGCCAGCAGCCTGAGGGCGGGGGAGGATGTCAGCGGTGAGCAGTTCTTC.